Shown below are 9 T cell receptor beta chains from a single sample sequenced in a study of cytomegalovirus exposure and HLA in healthy donors. The PCR was carried out with 60 Vbeta primers and 13 Jbeta primers. The data were produced by immunoSEQ multiplex PCR, yet TCRdb's version contains in-frame clones alone and is incomplete. The sample contains fewer than 150,000 clones, around 74% of which appear only once. The specimen sequenced was PBMCs. Receptor source: a man aged 25 to 40 in good health and CMV-seronegative.

As DNA, the CDR3 is TGTGCCAGCAGCATTACAGCCTACGAGCAGTACTTC. Its translation: CASSITAYEQYF. The chain recombines TRBV5-8 with TRBJ2-7; D not resolved. CDR1 and CDR2 (germline): SGHTS, YDEGEE. The CDR3 consists of 12 residues. V was shortened by 4 bases and J by 2 bases, with 7 bases between the two germline ends.

The rearrangement joins TRBV28 to TRBJ2-5, with D possibly TRBD2 on 5 matching bases. This CDR3 has 13 residues. Germline CDR1 and CDR2: MDHEN and SYDVKM. Trimming cost V 5 bases and J 4 bases, with 11 bases left between them. CDR3 sequence: CASSPPSTETQYF. CDR3 nucleotides: TGTGCCAGCAGTCCTCCTAGCACAGAGACCCAGTACTTC.

This chain joins TRBV2 and TRBJ2-7, with 8 bases lining up with TRBD2. The V segment lost 7 bases and the J segment 0 bases; nucleotides outside the gene matches: 8. In germline, CDR1 is SNHLY, CDR2 FYNNEI. This CDR3 comprises 15 residues. The CDR3 DNA reads as TGTGCCAGCAACCTCGCCGGGACTAGCTCCTACGAGCAGTACTTC. Amino acids: CASNLAGTSSYEQYF. Full variable domain (missing parts from reference TRBV2 and TRBJ2-7): EPEVTQTPSHQVTQMGQEVILRCVPISNHLYFYWYRQILGQKVEFLVSFYNNEISEKSEIFDDQFSVERPDGSNFTLKIRSTKLEDSAMYFCASNLAGTSSYEQYFGPGTRLTVT.

This clone was counted between two and nine times. V and J are TRBV6-1 and TRBJ1-5, with 8 bases identical to TRBD1. The ends lost 0 bases at V and 6 bases at J; junction bases unmatched: 7. This CDR3 is 16 amino acids long. CDR1 and CDR2 from the germline V gene are MNHNS and SASEGT. CDR3 loop: CASSEAPSGGGQPQHF. DNA for the CDR3: TGTGCCAGCAGTGAAGCCCCATCAGGGGGCGGTCAGCCCCAGCATTTT.

V and J are TRBV28 and TRBJ2-3, with 11 bases matching TRBD2. Germline V gives CDR1 MDHEN, CDR2 SYDVKM. J was trimmed by 4 bases and V by 5 bases; bases with no gene match: 11. CDR3 size: 17 residues. The CDR3 DNA reads TGTGCCAGCAGTCCACTTCCCCGTAGCGGGAGGGCAGATACGCAGTATTTT. Translation gives CASSPLPRSGRADTQYF.

A single count supports this clone. This chain joins TRBV27 and TRBJ2-7; D is undetermined. The CDR3 covers 15 residues. The V gene lost 5 bases and the J gene lost 3 bases, with 17 bases spanning the gap. Germline V gives CDR1 MNHEY, CDR2 SMNVEV (reference sequence). Here the CDR3 reads CASSPSSQARYEQYF. CDR3 DNA: TGTGCCAGCAGTCCTTCCTCTCAAGCCCGCTACGAGCAGTACTTC.

The sample holds one count of this clone. The chain employs TRBV6-5 and TRBJ2-2, with 8 nucleotides matching TRBD2. Trimming cost V 0 bases and J 2 bases; bases outside gene matches: 2. The germline V gene has CDR1 MNHEY and CDR2 SVGAGI. The CDR3 consists of 16 residues. The CDR3 DNA is TGTGCCAGCAGTTACTCTAGCGGGGATAACACCGGGGAGCTGTTTTTT. Translating gives CASSYSSGDNTGELFF.

This clone came up a few times. The V and J genes are TRBV7-9 and TRBJ1-2; D may be TRBD1 (5 bases). The length of the CDR3 is 12 residues. CDR1 is SEHNR, CDR2 FQNEAQ, per germline (reference sequence). Trimming took 5 bases from V and 7 from J, leaving 11 bases between them. The DNA for the CDR3 is TGTGCCAGCAGCACGTACGGGGGTGGCTACACCTTC. As protein: CASSTYGGGYTF.

This rearrangement joins TRBV6-1 to TRBJ2-1, with 7 bases fitting TRBD1. The trim removed 2 bases at V and 3 bases at J, leaving 4 bases unmatched. Germline V gene data show CDR1 as MNHNS and CDR2 as SASEGT. The CDR3 sequence is 15 residues long. The CDR3 reads CASSELDRSYNEQFF. The CDR3 DNA is TGTGCCAGCAGTGAATTGGACAGGAGCTACAATGAGCAGTTCTTC.